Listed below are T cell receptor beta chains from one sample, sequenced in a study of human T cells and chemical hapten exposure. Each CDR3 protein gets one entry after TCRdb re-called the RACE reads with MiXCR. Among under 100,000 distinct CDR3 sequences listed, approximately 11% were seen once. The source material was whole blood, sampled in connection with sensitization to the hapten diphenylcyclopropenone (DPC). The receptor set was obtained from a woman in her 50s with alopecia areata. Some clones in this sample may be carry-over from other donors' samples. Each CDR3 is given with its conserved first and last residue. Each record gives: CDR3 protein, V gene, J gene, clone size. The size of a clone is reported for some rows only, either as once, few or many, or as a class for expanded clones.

CASSPNRDPKEQYF	TRBV3-1	TRBJ2-7	NA
CASSGYGTGELFF	TRBV6-5	TRBJ2-2	NA
CASSSSSAYQETQYF	TRBV7-2	TRBJ2-5	NA
CASRFPGRVRELYNEQFF	TRBV12-2	TRBJ2-1	NA
CASTGTGPTDTQYF	TRBV6-6	TRBJ2-3	many
CATSRPTSGRHNEQFF	TRBV15	TRBJ2-1	NA
CASSLTLGGRPDQETQYF	TRBV7-3	TRBJ2-5	few
CASSTSPREAFF	TRBV28	TRBJ1-1	NA
CASSESGARINTEAFF	TRBV2	TRBJ1-1	few
CSVGADSNQPQHF	TRBV29-1	TRBJ1-5	many
CASSYSTGSETQYF	TRBV6-5	TRBJ2-5	NA
CASSVTQGGELFF	TRBV9	TRBJ2-2	many
CASSDQVASTDTQYF	TRBV2	TRBJ2-3	few
CASSFGNEQFF	TRBV7-3	TRBJ2-1	many
CASSFSGVSNQPQHF	TRBV12-3/TRBV12-4	TRBJ1-5	many
CASSLGSRFAFF	TRBV28	TRBJ1-1	many
CSVEGTKNIQYF	TRBV29-1	TRBJ2-4	NA
CSASHSDGQPQHF	TRBV20-1	TRBJ1-5	many
CASSLSQPQHF	TRBV28	TRBJ1-5	NA
CASSFWDTKETQYF	TRBV5-1	TRBJ2-5	NA
CASSVPTWPTQYF	TRBV9	TRBJ2-3	NA
CASSLKVQETQYF	TRBV7-2	TRBJ2-5	many
CASSFSGVGGEQYF	TRBV6-2/TRBV6-3	TRBJ2-7	NA
CASSFGVTGTNTEAFF	TRBV5-4	TRBJ1-1	many
CASSLVGLAVTGELFF	TRBV11-3	TRBJ2-2	once
CASSLGARVETQYF	TRBV7-2	TRBJ2-5	few
CASSDGLADSYEQYF	TRBV6-2/TRBV6-3	TRBJ2-7	few
CASSPPLGLAGGYEQFF	TRBV7-2	TRBJ2-1	few
CSARASAGVKGELFF	TRBV20-1	TRBJ2-2	many
CASSPAGLAGGRAYNEQFF	TRBV19	TRBJ2-1	many
CASSIEGTGKQPQHF	TRBV19	TRBJ1-5	many
CASSRGQGNHEQFF	TRBV6-2/TRBV6-3	TRBJ2-1	few
CSARGAGNIQYF	TRBV20-1	TRBJ2-4	NA
CASSLASGVNYNEQFF	TRBV7-2	TRBJ2-1	many
CSVGGTVSSYEQYF	TRBV29-1	TRBJ2-7	many
CASQTSGNTIYF	TRBV7-9	TRBJ1-3	NA
CASSPIRTSNMGEGVAFF	TRBV14	TRBJ1-1	few
CSARAGQGQTDTQYF	TRBV20-1	TRBJ2-3	NA
CASRDRQANNQPQHF	TRBV6-6	TRBJ1-5	many
CASRSGTSYEQYF	TRBV25-1	TRBJ2-7	few
CSAREEDTSTDTQYF	TRBV20-1	TRBJ2-3	NA
CASSSSLNTEAFF	TRBV11-2	TRBJ1-1	NA
CAWSVRRLAGGLNTGELFF	TRBV30	TRBJ2-2	many
CSARAGGIIYEQYF	TRBV20-1	TRBJ2-7	many
CAIGTGTHEQYF	TRBV27	TRBJ2-7	NA
CASSSRGQGRIHEQYF	TRBV5-1	TRBJ2-7	NA
CASSVGTTGPLGTDTQYF	TRBV5-1	TRBJ2-3	NA
CSVGKRETQYF	TRBV29-1	TRBJ2-5	many
CSATPPGTSGRNRVYEQYF	TRBV20-1	TRBJ2-7	many
CASSGGTGQYTGELFF	TRBV7-3	TRBJ2-2	many
CASSPRPGTVGLAANVLTF	TRBV7-3	TRBJ2-6	many
CASSQGGSGKVETQYF	TRBV11-2	TRBJ2-5	NA
CASSPLAGGLSTDTQYF	TRBV6-1	TRBJ2-3	many
CASSKEIAGGLTGANVLTF	TRBV21-1	TRBJ2-6	many
CASSYFGQLTHEQYF	TRBV6-6	TRBJ2-7	NA